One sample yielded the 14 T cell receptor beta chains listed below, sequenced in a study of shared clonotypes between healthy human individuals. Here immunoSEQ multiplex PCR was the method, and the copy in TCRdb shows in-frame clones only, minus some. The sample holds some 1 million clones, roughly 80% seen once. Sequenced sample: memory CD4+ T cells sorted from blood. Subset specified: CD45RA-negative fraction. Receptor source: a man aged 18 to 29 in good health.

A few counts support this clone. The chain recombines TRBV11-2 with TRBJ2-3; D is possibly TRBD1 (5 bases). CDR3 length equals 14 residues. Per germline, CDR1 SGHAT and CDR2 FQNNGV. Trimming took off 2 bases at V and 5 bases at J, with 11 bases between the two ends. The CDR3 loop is CASSLTVGRDTQYF. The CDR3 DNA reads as TGTGCCAGCAGCTTAACGGTGGGGCGAGATACGCAGTATTTT.

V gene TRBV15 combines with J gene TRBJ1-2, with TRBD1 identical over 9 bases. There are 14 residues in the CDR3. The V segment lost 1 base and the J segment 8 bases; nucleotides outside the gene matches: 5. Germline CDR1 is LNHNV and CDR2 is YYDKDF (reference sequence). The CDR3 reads CATSRGGQGKGYTF. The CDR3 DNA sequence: TGTGCCACCAGCAGAGGCGGACAGGGGAAAGGCTACACCTTC.

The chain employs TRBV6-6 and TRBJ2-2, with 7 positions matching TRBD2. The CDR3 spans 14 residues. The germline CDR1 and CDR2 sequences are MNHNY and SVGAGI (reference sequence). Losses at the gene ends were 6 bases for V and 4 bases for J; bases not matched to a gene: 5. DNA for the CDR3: TGTGCCAGCAGGCCACTAGCGAGCACCGGGGAGCTGTTTTTT. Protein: CASRPLASTGELFF.

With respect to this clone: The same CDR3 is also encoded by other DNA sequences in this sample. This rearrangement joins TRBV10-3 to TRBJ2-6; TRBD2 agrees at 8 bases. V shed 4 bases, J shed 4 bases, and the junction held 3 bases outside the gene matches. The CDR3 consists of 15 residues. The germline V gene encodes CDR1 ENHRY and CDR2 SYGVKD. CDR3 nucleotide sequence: TGTGCCATCAGTGCGGGGGGGGCCGGGGCCAACGTCCTGACTTTC. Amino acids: CAISAGGAGANVLTF.

The CDR3 DNA reads as TGCGCCAGCAGCCAAGGAAGATCGGGTAATGAGCAGTTCTTC. Its protein is CASSQGRSGNEQFF. The chain joins TRBV4-3 to TRBJ2-1; no clear D gene. The germline V gene encodes CDR1 LGHNA and CDR2 YSLEER. The CDR3 is made up of 14 amino acids. V was cut by 1 base and J by 7 bases, with 11 bases left in between.

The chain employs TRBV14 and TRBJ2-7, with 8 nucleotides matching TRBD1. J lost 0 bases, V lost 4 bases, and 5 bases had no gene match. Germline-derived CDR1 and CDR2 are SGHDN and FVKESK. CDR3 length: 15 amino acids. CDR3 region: CASSRQTGASYEQYF. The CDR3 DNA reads TGTGCCAGCAGCCGTCAGACAGGGGCCTCCTACGAGCAGTACTTC.

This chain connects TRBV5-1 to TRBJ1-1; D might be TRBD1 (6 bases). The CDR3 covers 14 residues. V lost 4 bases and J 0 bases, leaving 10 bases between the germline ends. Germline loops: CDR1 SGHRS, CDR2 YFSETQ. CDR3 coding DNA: TGCGCCAGCAGCGCAGGACAGCTGAACACTGAAGCTTTCTTT. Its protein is CASSAGQLNTEAFF.

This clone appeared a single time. The CDR3 reads CASSQDWRKEDEQYF. The CDR3 bases are TGCGCCAGCAGCCAAGATTGGCGGAAGGAGGACGAGCAGTACTTC. The chain combines TRBV4-1 with TRBJ2-7, with a tentative D call TRBD2 (5 bases). CDR1 and CDR2 from the germline V gene are MGHRA and YSYEKL. V was clipped by 0 bases and J by 5 bases, with 14 bases between them. CDR3 length: 15 amino acids.

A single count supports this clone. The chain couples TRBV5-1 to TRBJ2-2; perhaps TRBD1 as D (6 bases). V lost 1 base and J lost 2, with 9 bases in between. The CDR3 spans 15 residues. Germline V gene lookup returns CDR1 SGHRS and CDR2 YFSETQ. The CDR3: CASSLMGANTGELFF. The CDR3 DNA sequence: TGCGCCAGCAGCTTGATGGGGGCAAACACCGGGGAGCTGTTTTTT.

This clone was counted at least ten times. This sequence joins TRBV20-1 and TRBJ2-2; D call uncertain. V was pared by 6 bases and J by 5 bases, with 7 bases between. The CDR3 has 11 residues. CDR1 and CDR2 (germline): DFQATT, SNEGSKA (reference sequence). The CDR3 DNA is TGCAGTGCCCCTGGAACCGGGGAGCTGTTTTTT. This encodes CSAPGTGELFF.

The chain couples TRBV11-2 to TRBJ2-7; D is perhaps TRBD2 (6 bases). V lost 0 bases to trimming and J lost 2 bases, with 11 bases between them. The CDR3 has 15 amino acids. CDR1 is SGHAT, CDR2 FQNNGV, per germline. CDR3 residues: CASSLEEGFTYEQYF. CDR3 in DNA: TGTGCCAGCAGCTTAGAGGAGGGGTTTACCTACGAGCAGTACTTC. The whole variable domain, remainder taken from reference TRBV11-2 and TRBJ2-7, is EAGVAQSPRYKIIEKRQSVAFWCNPISGHATLYWYQQILGQGPKLLIQFQNNGVVDDSQLPKDRFSAERLKGVDSTLKIQPAKLEDSAVYLCASSLEEGFTYEQYFGPGTRLTVT.

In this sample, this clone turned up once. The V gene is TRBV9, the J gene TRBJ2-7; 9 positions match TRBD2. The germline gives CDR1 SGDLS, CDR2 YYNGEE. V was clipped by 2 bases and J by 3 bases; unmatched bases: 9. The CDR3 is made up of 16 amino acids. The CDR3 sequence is CASSVGQAGGHYEQYF. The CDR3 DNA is TGTGCCAGCAGCGTCGGTCAAGCGGGGGGTCACTACGAGCAGTACTTC.

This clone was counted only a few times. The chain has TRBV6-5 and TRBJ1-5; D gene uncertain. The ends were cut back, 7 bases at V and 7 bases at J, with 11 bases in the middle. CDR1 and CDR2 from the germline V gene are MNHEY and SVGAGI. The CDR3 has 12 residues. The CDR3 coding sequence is TGTGCCAGCAAGACCGTGGGACAGCCCCAGCATTTT. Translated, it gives CASKTVGQPQHF.

The CDR3 here is CAISEQSYGYTF. Written as DNA, the CDR3 is TGTGCCATCAGTGAACAGAGCTATGGCTACACCTTC. The rearrangement joins TRBV10-3 to TRBJ1-2; no definite D call. Trimming shortened V by 3 bases and J by 4 bases, and 6 bases separated the two germline ends. The CDR3 sequence is 12 residues long. From germline, CDR1 is ENHRY and CDR2 SYGVKD.